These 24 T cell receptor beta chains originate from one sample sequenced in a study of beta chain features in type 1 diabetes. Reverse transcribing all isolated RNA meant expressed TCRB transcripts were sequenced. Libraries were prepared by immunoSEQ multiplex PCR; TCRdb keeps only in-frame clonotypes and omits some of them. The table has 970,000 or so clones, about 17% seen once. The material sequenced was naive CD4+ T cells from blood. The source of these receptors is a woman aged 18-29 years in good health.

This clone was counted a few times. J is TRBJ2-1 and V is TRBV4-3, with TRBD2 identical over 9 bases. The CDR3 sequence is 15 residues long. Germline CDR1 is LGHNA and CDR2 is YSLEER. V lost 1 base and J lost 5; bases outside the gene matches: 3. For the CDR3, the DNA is TGCGCCAGCAGCCAAGTCCTAGCGGGGCACAATGAGCAGTTCTTC. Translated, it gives CASSQVLAGHNEQFF.

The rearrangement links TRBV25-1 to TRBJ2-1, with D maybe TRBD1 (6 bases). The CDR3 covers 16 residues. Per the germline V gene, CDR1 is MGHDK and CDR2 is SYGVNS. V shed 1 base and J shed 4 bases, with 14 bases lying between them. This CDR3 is CASSESGAPRYNEQFF. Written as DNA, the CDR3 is TGTGCCAGCAGTGAATCAGGGGCTCCTCGGTACAATGAGCAGTTCTTC.

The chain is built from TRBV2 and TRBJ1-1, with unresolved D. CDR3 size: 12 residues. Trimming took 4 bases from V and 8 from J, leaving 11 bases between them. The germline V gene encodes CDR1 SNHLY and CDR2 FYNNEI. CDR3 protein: CASSAPDLEAFF. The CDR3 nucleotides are TGTGCCAGCAGTGCCCCCGATCTAGAAGCTTTCTTT.

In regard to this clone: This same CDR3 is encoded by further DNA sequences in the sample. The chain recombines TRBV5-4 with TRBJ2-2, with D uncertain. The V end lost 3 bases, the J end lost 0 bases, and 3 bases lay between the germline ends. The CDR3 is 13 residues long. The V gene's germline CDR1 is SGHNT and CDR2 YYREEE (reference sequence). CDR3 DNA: TGTGCCAGCAGCTCAGCGAACACCGGGGAGCTGTTTTTT. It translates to CASSSANTGELFF.

The CDR3 coding sequence is TGTGCCAGCAGTTACGGGGGACAGGAAAAACTGTTTTTT. Residues: CASSYGGQEKLFF. This chain uses TRBV6-5 with TRBJ1-4, with 7 nucleotides matching TRBD1. The germline gives CDR1 MNHEY, CDR2 SVGAGI. The length of the CDR3 is 13 residues. V lost 2 bases to trimming and J lost 8 bases; unmatched junction nucleotides: 2.

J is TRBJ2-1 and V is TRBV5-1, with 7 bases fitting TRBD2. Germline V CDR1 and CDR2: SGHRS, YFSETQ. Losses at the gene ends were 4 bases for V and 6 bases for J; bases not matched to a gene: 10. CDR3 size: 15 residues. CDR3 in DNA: TGCGCCAGCAGCCTGACGGGAGGAGGGATCAATGAGCAGTTCTTC. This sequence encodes CASSLTGGGINEQFF.

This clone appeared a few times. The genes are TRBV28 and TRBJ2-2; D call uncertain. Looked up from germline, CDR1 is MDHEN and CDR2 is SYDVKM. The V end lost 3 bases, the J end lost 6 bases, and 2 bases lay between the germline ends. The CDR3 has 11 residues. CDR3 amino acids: CASSFPGELFF. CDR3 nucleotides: TGTGCCAGCAGTTTCCCCGGGGAGCTGTTTTTT.

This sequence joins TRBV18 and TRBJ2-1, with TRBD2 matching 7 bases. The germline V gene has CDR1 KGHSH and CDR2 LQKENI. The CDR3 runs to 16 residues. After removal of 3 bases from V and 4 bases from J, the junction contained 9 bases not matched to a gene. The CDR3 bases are TGTGCCAGCTCACCTTATACTGGCGGGGGATACAATGAGCAGTTCTTC. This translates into CASSPYTGGGYNEQFF.

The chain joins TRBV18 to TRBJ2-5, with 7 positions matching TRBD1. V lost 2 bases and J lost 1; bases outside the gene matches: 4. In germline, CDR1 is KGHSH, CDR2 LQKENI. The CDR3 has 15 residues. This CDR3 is CASSPRTGFQETQYF. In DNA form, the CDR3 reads TGTGCCAGCTCACCAAGGACAGGCTTCCAAGAGACCCAGTACTTC.

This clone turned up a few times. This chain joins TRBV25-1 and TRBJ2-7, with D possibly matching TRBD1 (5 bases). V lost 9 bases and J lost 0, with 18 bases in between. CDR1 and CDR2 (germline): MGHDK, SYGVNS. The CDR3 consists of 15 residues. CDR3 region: CARKDQGRASYEQYF. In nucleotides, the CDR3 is TGTGCCAGAAAAGACCAGGGCAGAGCCTCCTACGAGCAGTACTTC.

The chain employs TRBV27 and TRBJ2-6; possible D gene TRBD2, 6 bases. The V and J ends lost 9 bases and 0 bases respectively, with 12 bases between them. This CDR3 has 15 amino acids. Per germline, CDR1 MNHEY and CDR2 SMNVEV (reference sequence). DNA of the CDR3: TGTGCCAGTCGACTAGAGACCTCTGGGGCCAACGTCCTGACTTTC. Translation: CASRLETSGANVLTF. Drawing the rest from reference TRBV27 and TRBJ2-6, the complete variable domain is EAQVTQNPRYLITVTGKKLTVTCSQNMNHEYMSWYRQDPGLGLRQIYYSMNVEVTDKGDVPEGYKVSRKEKRNFPLILESPSPNQTSLYFCASRLETSGANVLTFGAGSRLTVL.

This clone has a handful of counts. CDR3 region: CASRRGLYQPQHF. The DNA of the CDR3 is TGTGCCAGCAGGAGGGGGCTCTATCAGCCCCAGCATTTT. This rearrangement joins TRBV6-1 to TRBJ1-5; 7 positions match TRBD1. The CDR3 loop spans 13 amino acids. After removal of 6 bases from V and 5 bases from J, the junction contained 4 bases not matched to a gene. The V gene's germline CDR1 is MNHNS and CDR2 SASEGT.

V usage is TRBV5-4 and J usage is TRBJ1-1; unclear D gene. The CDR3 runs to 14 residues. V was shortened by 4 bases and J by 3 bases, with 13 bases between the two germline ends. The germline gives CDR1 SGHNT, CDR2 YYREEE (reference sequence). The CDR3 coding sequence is TGTGCCAGCAGCCGGACCTCTCGGGACACTGAAGCTTTCTTT. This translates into CASSRTSRDTEAFF.

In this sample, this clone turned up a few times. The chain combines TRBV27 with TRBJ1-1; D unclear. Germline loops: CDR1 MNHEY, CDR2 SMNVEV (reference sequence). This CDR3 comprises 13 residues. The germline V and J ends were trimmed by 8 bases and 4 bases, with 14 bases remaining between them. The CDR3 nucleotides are TGTGCCAGCGGGTTTGTAAGTGGCACTGAAGCTTTCTTT. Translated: CASGFVSGTEAFF.

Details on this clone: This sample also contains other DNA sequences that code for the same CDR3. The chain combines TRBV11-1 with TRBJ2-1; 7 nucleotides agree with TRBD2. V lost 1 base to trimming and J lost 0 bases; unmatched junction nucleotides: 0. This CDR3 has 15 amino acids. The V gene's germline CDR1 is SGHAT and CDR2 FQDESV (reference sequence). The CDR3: CASSLGGSSYNEQFF. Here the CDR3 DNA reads TGTGCCAGCAGCTTAGGCGGGAGCTCCTACAATGAGCAGTTCTTC. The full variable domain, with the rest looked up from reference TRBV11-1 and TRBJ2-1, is EAEVAQSPRYKITEKSQAVAFWCDPISGHATLYWYRQILGQGPELLVQFQDESVVDDSQLPKDRFSAERLKGVDSTLKIQPAELGDSAMYLCASSLGGSSYNEQFFGPGTRLTVL.

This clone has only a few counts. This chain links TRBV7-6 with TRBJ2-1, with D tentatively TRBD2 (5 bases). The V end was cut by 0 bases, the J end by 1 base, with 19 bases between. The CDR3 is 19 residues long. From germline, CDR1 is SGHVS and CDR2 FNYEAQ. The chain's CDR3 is CASSLALGGLANSYNEQFF. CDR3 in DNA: TGTGCCAGCAGCTTAGCGCTAGGTGGTCTAGCAAATTCCTACAATGAGCAGTTCTTC.

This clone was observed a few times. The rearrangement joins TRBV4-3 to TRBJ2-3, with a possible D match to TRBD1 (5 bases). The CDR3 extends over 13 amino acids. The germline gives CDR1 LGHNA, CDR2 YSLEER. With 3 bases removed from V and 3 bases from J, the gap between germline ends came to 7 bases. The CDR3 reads CASSQQGTDTQYF. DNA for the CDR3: TGCGCCAGCAGCCAGCAGGGAACAGATACGCAGTATTTT.

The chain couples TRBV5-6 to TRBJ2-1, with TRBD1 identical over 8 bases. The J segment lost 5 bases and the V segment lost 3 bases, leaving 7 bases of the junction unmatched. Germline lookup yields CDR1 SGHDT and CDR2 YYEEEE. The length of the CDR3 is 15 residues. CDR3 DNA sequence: TGTGCCAGCAGCTGGCAGGGGGCACCCCACAATGAGCAGTTCTTC. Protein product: CASSWQGAPHNEQFF.

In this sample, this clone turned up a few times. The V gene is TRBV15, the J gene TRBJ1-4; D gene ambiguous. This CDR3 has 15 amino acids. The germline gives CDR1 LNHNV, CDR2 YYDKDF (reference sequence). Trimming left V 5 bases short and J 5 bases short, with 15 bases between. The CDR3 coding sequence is TGTGCCACCAGCGGACCTCCGGGAAACAATGAAAAACTGTTTTTT. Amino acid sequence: CATSGPPGNNEKLFF.

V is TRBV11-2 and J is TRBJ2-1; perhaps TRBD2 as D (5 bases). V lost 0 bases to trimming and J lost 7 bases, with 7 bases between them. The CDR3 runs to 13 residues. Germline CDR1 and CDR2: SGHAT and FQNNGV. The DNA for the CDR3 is TGTGCCAGCAGCTTAGAACTAGGAAATGAGCAGTTCTTC. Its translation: CASSLELGNEQFF.

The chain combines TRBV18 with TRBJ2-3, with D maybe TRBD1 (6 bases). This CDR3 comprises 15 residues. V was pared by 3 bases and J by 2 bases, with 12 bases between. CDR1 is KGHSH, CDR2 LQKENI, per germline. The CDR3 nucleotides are TGTGCCAGCTCACCCGAGGACAGATTCACAGATACGCAGTATTTT. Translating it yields CASSPEDRFTDTQYF.

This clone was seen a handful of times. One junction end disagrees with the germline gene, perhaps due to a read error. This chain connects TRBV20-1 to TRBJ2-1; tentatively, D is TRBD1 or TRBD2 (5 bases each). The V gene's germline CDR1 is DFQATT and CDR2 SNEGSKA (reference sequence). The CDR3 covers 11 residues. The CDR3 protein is CSANERSGPLF. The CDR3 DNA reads TGCAGTGCTAACGAGAGATCGGGGCCCCTCTTC.

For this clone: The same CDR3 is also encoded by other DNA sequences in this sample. CDR3 sequence reads: CASSEAGIYEQYF. CDR3 bases: TGTGCCAGCAGTGAAGCGGGAATTTACGAGCAGTACTTC. This chain uses TRBV6-1 with TRBJ2-7; D is undetermined. Trimming took off 0 bases at V and 4 bases at J, with 7 bases between the two ends. This CDR3 spans 13 amino acids. From germline, CDR1 is MNHNS and CDR2 SASEGT.

The CDR3 sequence is CASSLGTGDQPQHF. CDR3 bases: TGTGCCAGCAGCTTGGGGACAGGGGATCAGCCCCAGCATTTT. This sequence joins TRBV7-3 and TRBJ1-5; 10 bases are a match to TRBD1. In germline, CDR1 is SGHTA, CDR2 FQGTGA. The CDR3 sequence is 14 residues long. V lost 3 bases to trimming and J lost 5 bases; unmatched junction nucleotides: 1.